This T cell receptor beta chain derives from a study of cytomegalovirus exposure and HLA in healthy donors. In the study overall: Both the roughly 120 validation repertoires and the roughly 700 first-cohort repertoires used the same platform, as reported by a later analysis. General study points: The study put 160 or so TCR beta chains on its list as cytomegalovirus-associated.

The V segment lost 4 bases and the J segment 2 bases; nucleotides outside the gene matches: 7. Germline V gene sequence: CDR1 SGHTA, CDR2 FQGNSA. The CDR3 sequence is 15 residues long. About this clone itself: Its antigen remains unknown.

Sequencing used immunoSEQ multiplex PCR; TCRdb keeps in-frame clones, though not all of them. The sample yields over 150,000 clones, 85% seen once. The sequence was obtained from a man in his late teens or twenties in good health and CMV-seropositive. The sample taken for sequencing was PBMCs. V gene TRBV7-2 combines with J gene TRBJ2-7, with 8 bases lining up with TRBD2. This chain's CDR3 is CASSSVSGTTYEQYF. The DNA of the CDR3 is TGTGCCAGCAGCTCCGTTAGCGGGACAACCTACGAGCAGTACTTC.